One T cell receptor beta chain is described in this entry. Its antigen is not identified. The data belong to a study of blood T cells in healthy people across ages. Study summary: About one barcoded beta molecule per two T cells was captured by template switching.

The CDR3 extends over 13 amino acids. Germline CDR1 is SNHLY and CDR2 is FYNNEI. Deletions cut 3 bases from V and 7 bases from J, with 10 bases between. For the second PCR, which ran for about 7 to 12 cycles, a sample-barcoded 5' primer and a J-beta primer mix were used. A template-switch adaptor with 12 random nucleotides tagged each cDNA molecule. TCRdb itself ran the 5' RACE reads through MiXCR, one entry per CDR3 protein. The sample shows approximately 800,000 distinct CDR3 sequences, about 55% of them seen only once. Study outcomes and limitations: Donor CMV status was unknown, possibly confounding expanded clonotype changes. TCR beta diversity, measured per million T cells, fell in a roughly linear way with age.

The V call is TRBV2, the J call TRBJ1-5; tentative D call: TRBD1 (5 bases). The sequencing sample was made of blood. The TCR was taken from an elderly man in good health. The CDR3 sequence is CASSEGGWQPQHF. The CDR3 DNA is TGTGCCAGCAGTGAGGGGGGTTGGCAGCCCCAGCATTTT.